This TCR beta chain was documented in a study of blood T cells in healthy people across ages. Whole-study findings and limits: Both naive CD4+ cell counts and diversity were greater in long-lived donors than in aged donors.

With 2 bases removed from V and 5 bases from J, the gap between germline ends came to 15 bases. The germline V gene has CDR1 MNHEY and CDR2 SVGAGI. The CDR3 covers 15 residues. Combining a sample-barcoded 5' primer with a J-beta primer mix, a second PCR ran for about 6 to 11 cycles. The authors tagged each cDNA molecule using a template-switch adaptor with 12 random nucleotides. A single record per CDR3 protein comes from TCRdb applying MiXCR to the 5' RACE reads. The profile shows 1.5 million to 2 million distinct CDR3 sequences, 30% to 40% of them singletons. As concerns this clonotype: Its antigen is still unknown.

The V call is TRBV6-5, the J call TRBJ2-5, with a weak D call TRBD1 (6 bases). The sequence derives from a human donor in good health. The sequencing input was blood. CDR3 region: CASSYGSIGGETQYF. Here the CDR3 DNA reads TGTGCCAGCAGTTACGGGAGTATAGGGGGTGAGACCCAGTACTTC.